The clone carrying this TCR beta chain was observed a handful of times. This sample is drawn from a study of OX40 agonist ivuxolimab in advanced cancers. TCRdb's copy holds only in-frame clones and misses some; the assay was immunoSEQ multiplex PCR. The profile shows approximately 74,000 clones, 85% to 90% of them singletons. Per germline, CDR1 SGHDN and CDR2 FVKESK. J lost 4 bases, V lost 5 bases, and 3 bases had no gene match. There are 13 residues in the CDR3. The receptor was isolated from an adult with an advanced solid tumor such as melanoma, head and neck, liver or kidney cancer. This specimen was CD4+ or CD8+ T cells sorted from blood, taken in a trial of the OX40 agonist ivuxolimab. The genes are TRBV14 and TRBJ1-2; 8 positions agree with TRBD1. The CDR3 reads CASSDRGSYGYTF. The CDR3 coding sequence is TGTGCCAGCAGCGACAGGGGTTCCTATGGCTACACCTTC. Looking up the rest from reference TRBV14 and TRBJ1-2 gives the full variable domain: EAGVTQFPSHSVIEKGQTVTLRCDPISGHDNLYWYRRVMGKEIKFLLHFVKESKQDESGMPNNRFLAERTGGTYSTLKVQPAELEDSGVYFCASSDRGSYGYTFGSGTRLTVV.